The 26 T cell receptor delta chains below were found in one sample sequenced in a study of γδ T cells in repeated Plasmodium falciparum infection. Gammadelta T cells were flow-sorted from PBMC into Vgamma9/Vdelta2+ and Vdelta2-negative populations for bulk analysis. TCRdb redid clone calling on the multiplex PCR reads using CATT. The table shows around 52,000 delta-chain clones, with around 1.8% occurring only once. Sequencing was performed on gamma-delta T cells from blood. The receptors were sampled from a pool of human donors (malaria-infected and uninfected, not separated).

On this clone: With a far larger clone one base away, a read error is the likely cause. The same CDR3 arises from other DNA sequences in this sample as well. The J gene is TRDJ1, the V gene TRDV3; no clear D. TCRdb leaves out the J gene; it was filled in here by matching the DNA to germline. This CDR3 has 12 amino acids. CDR1 TVYSNPD and CDR2 GDNSRS come from the germline V gene (reference sequence). CDR3 sequence reads: CALRLYTDKLIF. The CDR3, as DNA: TGTGCCTTGAGACTCTACACTGATAAACTCATCTTT.

Details on this clone: TCRdb's protein for this DNA is that of a much larger clone and differs from the translation at residue 11, likely a read error; the protein shown is the DNA translation. The chain couples TRDV1 to TRDJ2; tentatively, D is TRDD1 or TRDD3 (5 bases each). As TCRdb names no J gene, one was assigned here on the basis of a DNA match to germline. Trimming removed 2 bases from V and 4 bases from J, with 29 bases in between. The CDR3 has 21 residues. Germline values: CDR1 TSWWSYY, CDR2 QGS. CDR3 loop: CALGEESYHEIGKGETAQLFF. CDR3 in DNA: TGTGCTCTTGGGGAAGAGTCGTACCATGAAATTGGCAAAGGGGAGACAGCACAACTCTTCTTT.

This clone was detected a few times. The mismatch at residue 14 between this DNA's translation and the TCRdb protein of a much larger clone likely reflects a read error; the protein shown is translated from the DNA. The chain recombines TRDV1 with TRDJ1; 9 nucleotides match TRDD3. This CDR3 has 30 residues. CDR1 and CDR2 from the germline V gene are TSWWSYY and QGS. The V and J ends lost 3 bases and 4 bases, in that order; junction bases with no gene match: 51. The CDR3 here is CALGEIGRQDTFHLLYRRIWGITLLDKLIF. The CDR3 coding sequence is TGTGCTCTTGGGGAGATTGGCCGTCAAGATACCTTTCATCTCCTGTACCGGAGGATTTGGGGGATAACGTTACTCGATAAACTCATCTTT.

This clone turned up a few times. A far larger clone lies a single base away; this is likely a read error. The sample contains more than one DNA sequence encoding this CDR3. The gene calls are TRAV38-2/DV8 and TRDJ1; D is possibly TRDD3 (7 bases). Germline V gives CDR1 TSESDYY, CDR2 QEAYKQQN. This CDR3 is built from 23 residues. The DNA for the CDR3 is TGTGCTTATAGGAGCGCGTCTCCTACGGACTACGGCCCCTGGGGGCCACTGACCGACAAACTCATCTTT. Its protein is CAYRSASPTDYGPWGPLTDKLIF.

As for this clone: A far larger clone lies a single base away; this is likely a read error. Within the sample, other DNA sequences also encode this same CDR3. No call exists for the J gene, whereas the V gene is TRDV1; TRDD3, as called in the table, went unchecked against the DNA. The V gene's germline CDR1 is TSWWSYY and CDR2 QGS. The CDR3 sequence is 23 residues long. The CDR3 loop is CALGERPRATLGGHTDPTDKLIF. The CDR3 DNA sequence: TGTGCTCTTGGGGAACGTCCGAGGGCTACACTGGGGGGACACACCGACCCAACCGATAAACTTATCTTT.

This clone was seen only a few times. It is likely a read error: a sequence one base away is far more abundant. The same CDR3 also results from other DNA sequences found in this sample. The chain combines TRDV1 with TRDJ1; 11 bases map to TRDD3. The CDR3 spans 21 residues. From germline, CDR1 is TSWWSYY and CDR2 QGS. The CDR3 loop is CALGEPNWGIESPGYTDKLIF. DNA for the CDR3: TGTGCTCTTGGGGAACCCAACTGGGGGATAGAGAGCCCAGGGTACACCGACAAACTCATCTTT.

This clone was seen many times. This DNA translates differently at residue 3 from the TCRdb protein, which is that of a much larger clone; a read error is likely, and the protein shown is the DNA's own translation. The CDR3 region has the DNA TGTGCTCCTGGGGAACCTTCCTACGGTCTACTGGGGGGTATTTGCTACACCGATAAACTCATCTTT. It codes for CAPGEPSYGLLGGICYTDKLIF. V is TRDV1 and J is TRDJ1, with a weak D call TRDD2 (9 bases). Assignment of the J gene here rests on matching the DNA to germline, because TCRdb gives none. CDR1 is TSWWSYY, CDR2 QGS, per germline. The CDR3 spans 22 residues.

This clone came up a few times. TCRdb's entry gives the protein of a much larger clone, which mismatches this DNA's translation at residue 4, likely from a read error; the protein reported here is translated from the DNA. The chain links TRDV1 to TRDJ1; 12 nucleotides agree with TRDD3. The J gene is not listed in TCRdb, so it was assigned here from a DNA match to germline. CDR1 and CDR2 (germline): TSWWSYY, QGS. The CDR3 is 24 residues long. CDR3 in amino acids: CALREPTFFCPNWGIPCYTDKLIF. In nucleotides, the CDR3 is TGTGCTCTTAGGGAACCCACCTTTTTCTGTCCTAACTGGGGGATACCCTGCTACACCGATAAACTCATCTTT.

With respect to this clone: This DNA translates differently at residue 3 from the TCRdb protein, which is that of a much larger clone; a read error is likely, and the protein shown is the DNA's own translation. The chain uses TRDV2 and TRDJ1; no firm D call. TCRdb leaves out the J gene; it was filled in here by matching the DNA to germline. Looked up from germline, CDR1 is GEAIGNYY and CDR2 is EKD. This CDR3 spans 14 amino acids. This chain's CDR3 is CARDPFRYTDKLIF. In nucleotides, the CDR3 is TGTGCCCGTGACCCCTTTCGGTACACCGATAAACTCATCTTT.

This clone was counted only a few times. This likely came from a read error, as a far larger clone is one base away. This specimen includes other DNA sequences encoding the same CDR3. The rearrangement links TRDV3 to TRDJ1; D gene unclear. In germline, CDR1 is TVYSNPD, CDR2 GDNSRS (reference sequence). CDR3 length: 17 amino acids. V was cut by 1 base and J by 0 bases, with 21 bases left in between. CDR3 sequence (DNA): TGTGCCTTTAACCCCATCCGGACAACCCCGTACACCGATAAACTCATCTTT. Its translation: CAFNPIRTTPYTDKLIF.

As for this clone: The protein given by TCRdb reflects a much larger clone and differs at residue 16 from this DNA's translation, likely from a read error; the protein shown is the DNA's translation. The chain has TRDV1 and TRDJ1; 7 nucleotides align to TRDD3. The length of the CDR3 is 19 residues. Germline CDR1 TSWWSYY, CDR2 QGS. The CDR3 DNA follows: TGTGCTCTTGGGGACTCCCATCGAAGTGGATACGTATACACCGATAGACTCATCTTT. It encodes CALGDSHRSGYVYTDRLIF.

A note on this clone: TCRdb lists the protein of a much larger clone for this DNA, which differs at residue 20, so this is likely a read error; the protein given here is translated from the DNA itself. This chain links TRDV2 with TRDJ3; 7 bases agree with TRDD3. TCRdb carries no J gene annotation; the J gene was assigned here by matching the DNA with germline. Per the germline V gene, CDR1 is GEAIGNYY and CDR2 is EKD. CDR3 length: 23 residues. CDR3 in amino acids: CACDTKGGGALVLSSWDTRRMFF. The CDR3 DNA is TGTGCCTGTGACACCAAAGGTGGGGGAGCCCTTGTCCTCAGCTCCTGGGACACCCGACGGATGTTTTTC.

In regard to this clone: TCRdb has a much larger clone's protein, which differs at residue 18 from the translation of this DNA, likely because of a read error; what is shown is the protein translated from the DNA. The V call is TRDV1, the J call TRDJ1; 10 positions agree with TRDD3. Germline matching of the DNA provided the J gene here, since TCRdb leaves it blank. From germline, CDR1 is TSWWSYY and CDR2 QGS. CDR3 size: 23 residues. V lost 4 bases and J lost 4; bases outside the gene matches: 30. The CDR3 sequence is CALGVLPGPRKPTGGLFIDKLIF. DNA for the CDR3: TGTGCTCTTGGGGTCCTACCGGGTCCACGTAAACCCACTGGGGGATTATTCATCGATAAACTCATCTTT.

This clone was observed a handful of times. A read error is likely here: a far larger clone is one base away. This sample includes further DNA sequences coding for the same CDR3. The chain combines TRDV3 with TRDJ1, with 7 bases aligning to TRDD2. Germline assignment: CDR1 TVYSNPD and CDR2 GDNSRS (reference sequence). This CDR3 has 16 residues. CDR3 in amino acids: CAFRRFLRFWPDKLIF. The CDR3 DNA reads TGCGCCTTTAGGCGGTTCCTACGTTTTTGGCCCGATAAACTCATCTTT.

This clone has just a few counts. Translating this DNA gives a protein that differs at residue 5 from the TCRdb one, which belongs to a much larger clone; a read error is likely, and the protein shown is this translation. The chain combines TRDV3 with TRDJ1, with TRDD3 matching over 13 bases. CDR3 length equals 19 residues. Germline V gives CDR1 TVYSNPD, CDR2 GDNSRS (reference sequence). The V and J ends lost 4 bases and 6 bases, in that order; junction bases with no gene match: 23. This chain's CDR3 is CAYVSSSYWGIRRDNKLIF. In DNA, the CDR3 is TGTGCCTATGTCTCGAGTTCTTACTGGGGGATACGAAGGGATAATAAACTCATCTTT.

This clone was seen at least ten times. This DNA's translation differs at residue 5 from TCRdb's protein, which comes from a much larger clone; a read error is likely, and the protein shown is translated from the DNA. The V call is TRDV1, the J call TRDJ1, with 12 bases aligning to TRDD3. The CDR3 runs to 21 residues. Per the germline V gene, CDR1 is TSWWSYY and CDR2 is QGS. V dropped 5 bases and J dropped 1; count of bases not matched to a gene: 20. CDR3 protein: CALGRASAYWGIPIFTDKLIF. The DNA of the CDR3 is TGTGCTCTTGGGAGGGCCTCTGCGTACTGGGGGATACCCATCTTCACCGATAAACTCATCTTT.

This clone turned up a few times. This clone may be a read error of a much larger clone one base away. The sample carries other DNA sequences with the same CDR3. The rearrangement links TRDV1 to TRDJ1; 8 nucleotides line up with TRDD3. The CDR3 extends over 23 amino acids. CDR1 is TSWWSYY and CDR2 is QGS in the germline V gene. CDR3 coding DNA: TGCGCTCTTGGGGAACTAGATTTGGCTCCTACGGTGCGGCTGGGGGACTCCCCCGATAAACTCATCTTT. Translation: CALGELDLAPTVRLGDSPDKLIF.

This clone came up many times. This DNA's translation and the protein TCRdb lists, from a much larger clone, do not match at residue 13, likely due to a read error; the protein shown is translated from the DNA. The chain links TRDV1 to TRDJ1; the D is unclear. Germline V lookup: CDR1 TSWWSYY, CDR2 QGS. Trimming left V 3 bases short and J 0 bases short, with 17 bases between. The CDR3 sequence is 17 residues long. Here the CDR3 DNA reads TGTGCTCTTGGGGATTTAAGGTACAGGGTTTACACCGATAAACTCATCTTT. This gives the protein CALGDLRYRVYTDKLIF.

There are a few counts of this clone. A read error is likely here: a far larger clone is one base away. The CDR3 loop reads CALGDGSFQAYWLYTDKLIF. The CDR3 DNA reads TGTGCTCTTGGGGACGGCTCTTTCCAAGCCTACTGGCTCTACACCGATAAACTCATCTTT. The rearrangement joins TRDV1 to TRDJ1; D is possibly TRDD2 or TRDD3 (5 bases each). The J gene, missing from TCRdb, was assigned here through DNA to germline matching. CDR1 is TSWWSYY, CDR2 QGS, per germline. The CDR3 extends over 20 amino acids. Trimming shortened V by 3 bases and J by 0 bases, and 26 bases separated the two germline ends.

This clone was seen a few times. Translating this DNA gives a protein that differs at residue 3 from the TCRdb one, which belongs to a much larger clone; a read error is likely, and the protein shown is this translation. V gene TRDV1 combines with J gene TRDJ1; a possible D gene is TRDD3 (6 bases). Germline lookup yields CDR1 TSWWSYY and CDR2 QGS. This CDR3 region has 20 residues. CDR3 amino acids: CAPGVLFRHPRGPRADKLIF. CDR3 sequence (DNA): TGTGCTCCTGGGGTATTATTCCGTCACCCCAGGGGTCCGAGGGCCGATAAACTCATCTTT.

About this clone itself: For this DNA, TCRdb reports the protein of a much larger clone, which diverges at residue 11, most likely from a read error; the protein presented here is translated directly from the DNA. The chain is built from TRDV1 and TRDJ2; 8 positions match TRDD3. TCRdb supplies no J gene; here it was assigned by aligning the nucleotide sequence to germline. J gave up 7 bases and V 3 bases, and 22 bases lay outside the gene matches. The CDR3 is 20 residues long. Germline-derived CDR1 and CDR2 are TSWWSYY and QGS. The CDR3 region is CALGEVTMTGGPGGGAQLFF. CDR3 DNA: TGTGCTCTTGGGGAGGTCACTATGACTGGGGGTCCCGGTGGTGGAGCACAACTCTTCTTT.

There are a few counts of this clone. For this DNA, TCRdb reports the protein of a much larger clone, which diverges at residue 5, most likely from a read error; the protein presented here is translated directly from the DNA. This chain joins TRDV3 and TRDJ1, with TRDD3 as a possible D gene (10 bases). In germline, CDR1 is TVYSNPD, CDR2 GDNSRS (reference sequence). Trimming took off 0 bases at V and 0 bases at J, with 29 bases between the two ends. This CDR3 region has 20 residues. The CDR3 DNA reads as TGTGCCTTTAGAATGCCTTCCTACCGTTACTGGGGGATTAACACCGATAAACTCATCTTT. It translates to CAFRMPSYRYWGINTDKLIF.

This clone showed up many times. TCRdb's protein, taken from a much larger clone, differs from this DNA's translation at residue 5, likely owing to a read error; the protein displayed comes from the DNA. The chain has TRDV1 and TRDJ1; D assignment may be TRDD2 or TRDD3 (8 bases each). The V gene lost 4 bases and the J gene lost 0 bases, with 27 bases spanning the gap. Germline V gene lookup returns CDR1 TSWWSYY and CDR2 QGS. The CDR3 contains 20 residues. The CDR3 loop is CALGGILPKHWGLYTDKLIF. The CDR3 nucleotides are TGTGCTCTTGGGGGAATCCTTCCTAAGCACTGGGGGCTCTACACCGATAAACTCATCTTT.

The table lists this clone with many counts. TCRdb's protein for this DNA is that of a much larger clone and differs from the translation at residue 9, likely a read error; the protein shown is the DNA translation. CDR3 DNA: TGTGCTCTTGGCTGGGGGAACACCCCTCAGTACACCGATAAACTCATCTTT. It encodes CALGWGNTPQYTDKLIF. V and J are TRDV1 and TRDJ1; 8 bases are shared with TRDD3. V dropped 6 bases and J dropped 0; count of bases not matched to a gene: 12. The CDR3 totals 17 residues. Germline V gene data show CDR1 as TSWWSYY and CDR2 as QGS.

Of note for this clone: The protein recorded in TCRdb matches a much larger clone and deviates from this DNA's translation at residue 3, suggesting a read error; the protein here is obtained by translating the DNA. The chain combines TRDV3 with TRDJ1, with D unclear. TCRdb supplies no J gene; here it was assigned by aligning the nucleotide sequence to germline. Germline V gene sequence: CDR1 TVYSNPD, CDR2 GDNSRS (reference sequence). The CDR3 spans 10 residues. V dropped 5 bases and J dropped 2 bases, with 6 bases sitting between them. The CDR3 sequence is CAASTDKLIF. The DNA for the CDR3 is TGTGCCGCTTCTACCGATAAACTCATCTTT.

This clone was detected only a few times. A far more abundant clone sits one base away, making this likely a read error. Other DNA sequences in the same sample also yield this CDR3. The V and J genes are TRDV3 and TRDJ1; 11 bases are shared with TRDD3. The J gene, not given by TCRdb, was assigned here from a germline match of the nucleotide sequence. The germline gives CDR1 TVYSNPD, CDR2 GDNSRS (reference sequence). The CDR3 is made up of 21 amino acids. J gave up 3 bases and V 5 bases, and 29 bases lay outside the gene matches. The CDR3: CAQLSIRSYLLGDSKADKLIF. As DNA, the CDR3 is TGTGCCCAATTGTCTATTCGTTCCTACCTACTGGGGGATAGTAAAGCCGATAAACTCATCTTT.